This T cell receptor (beta chain) was sequenced for a study of OX40 agonist ivuxolimab in advanced cancers. Background on the study: While on treatment, patients had intravenous ivuxolimab at 0.01 to 10 mg/kg every 2 weeks.

Here immunoSEQ multiplex PCR was the method, and the copy in TCRdb shows in-frame clones only, minus some. The sample has tens of thousands of clones, around 86% seen once. Trimming removed 7 bases at V and 0 bases at J, with 10 bases between. The CDR3 covers 14 residues. CDR1 and CDR2 (germline): SNHLY, FYNNEI. This clone was seen a single time. The source of this sequence is an adult with an advanced solid tumor such as melanoma, head and neck, liver or kidney cancer. The specimen comprised CD4+ or CD8+ T cells sorted from blood, sampled in a trial of the OX40 agonist ivuxolimab. The chain has TRBV2 and TRBJ1-5, with unresolved D. CDR3: CASKVGNSNQPQHF. For the CDR3, the DNA is TGTGCCAGCAAGGTTGGAAATAGCAATCAGCCCCAGCATTTT.